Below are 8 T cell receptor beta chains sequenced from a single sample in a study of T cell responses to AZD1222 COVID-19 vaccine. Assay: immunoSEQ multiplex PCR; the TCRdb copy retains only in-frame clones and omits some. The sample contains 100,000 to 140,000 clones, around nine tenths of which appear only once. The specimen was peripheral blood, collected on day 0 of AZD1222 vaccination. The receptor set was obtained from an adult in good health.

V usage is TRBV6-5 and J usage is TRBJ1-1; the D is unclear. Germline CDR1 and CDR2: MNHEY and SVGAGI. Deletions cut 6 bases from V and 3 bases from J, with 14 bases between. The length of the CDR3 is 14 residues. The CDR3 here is CASRRGRDYTEAFF. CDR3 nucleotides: TGTGCCAGCAGACGTGGCCGGGATTACACTGAAGCTTTCTTT.

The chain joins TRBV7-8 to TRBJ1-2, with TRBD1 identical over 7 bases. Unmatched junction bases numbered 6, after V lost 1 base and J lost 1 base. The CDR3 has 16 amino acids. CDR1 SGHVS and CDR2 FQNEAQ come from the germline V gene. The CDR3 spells CASSLGGTANNYGYTF. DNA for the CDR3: TGTGCCAGCAGCTTAGGAGGGACAGCTAATAACTATGGCTACACCTTC.

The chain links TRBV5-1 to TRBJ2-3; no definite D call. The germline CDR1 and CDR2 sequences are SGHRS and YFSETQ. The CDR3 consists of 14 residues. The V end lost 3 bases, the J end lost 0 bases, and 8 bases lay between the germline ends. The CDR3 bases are TGCGCCAGCAGCTGGACGGGTAGCACAGATACGCAGTATTTT. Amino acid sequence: CASSWTGSTDTQYF.

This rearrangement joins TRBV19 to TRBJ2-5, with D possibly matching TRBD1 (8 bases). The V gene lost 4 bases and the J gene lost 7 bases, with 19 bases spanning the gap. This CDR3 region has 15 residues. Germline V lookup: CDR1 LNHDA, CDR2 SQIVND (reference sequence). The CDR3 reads CASSKGRGQAGTQYF. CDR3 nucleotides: TGTGCCAGTAGTAAGGGGAGGGGACAGGCAGGGACCCAGTACTTC.

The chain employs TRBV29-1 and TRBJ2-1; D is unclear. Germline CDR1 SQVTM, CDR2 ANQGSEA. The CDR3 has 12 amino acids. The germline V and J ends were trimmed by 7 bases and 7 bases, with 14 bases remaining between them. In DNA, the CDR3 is TGCAGCGCTGGTTCACAGAGGAATGAGCAGTTCTTC. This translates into CSAGSQRNEQFF.

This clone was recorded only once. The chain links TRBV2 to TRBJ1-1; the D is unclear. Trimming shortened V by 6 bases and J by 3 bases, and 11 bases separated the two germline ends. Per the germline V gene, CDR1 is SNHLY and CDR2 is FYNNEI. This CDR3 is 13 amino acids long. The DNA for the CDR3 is TGTGCCAGCAGGACCTTTAGGGACACTGAAGCTTTCTTT. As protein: CASRTFRDTEAFF.

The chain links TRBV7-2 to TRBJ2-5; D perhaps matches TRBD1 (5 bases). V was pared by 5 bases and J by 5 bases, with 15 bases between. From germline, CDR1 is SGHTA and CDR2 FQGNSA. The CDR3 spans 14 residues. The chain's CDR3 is CASSAQGLTETQYF. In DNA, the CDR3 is TGTGCCAGCAGCGCCCAGGGTTTGACGGAGACCCAGTACTTC.

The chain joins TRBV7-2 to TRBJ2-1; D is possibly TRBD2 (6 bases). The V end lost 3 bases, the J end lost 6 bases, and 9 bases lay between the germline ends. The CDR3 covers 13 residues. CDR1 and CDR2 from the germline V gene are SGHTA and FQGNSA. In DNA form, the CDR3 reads TGTGCCAGCAGCTTTTTGCGGGGCAATGAGCAGTTCTTC. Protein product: CASSFLRGNEQFF.